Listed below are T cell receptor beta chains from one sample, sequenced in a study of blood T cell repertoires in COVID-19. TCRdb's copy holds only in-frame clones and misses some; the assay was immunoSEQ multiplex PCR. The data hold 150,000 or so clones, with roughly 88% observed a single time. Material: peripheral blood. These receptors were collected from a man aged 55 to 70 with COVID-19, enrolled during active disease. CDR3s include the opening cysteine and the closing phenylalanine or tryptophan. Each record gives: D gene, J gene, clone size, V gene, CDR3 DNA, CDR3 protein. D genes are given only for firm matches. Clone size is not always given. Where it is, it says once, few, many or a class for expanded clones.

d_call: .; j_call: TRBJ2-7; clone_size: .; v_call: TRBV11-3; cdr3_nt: TGTGCCAGCAGCTTAGATGGGGCTAGCGTGTCCTACGAGCAGTACTTC; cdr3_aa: CASSLDGASVSYEQYF
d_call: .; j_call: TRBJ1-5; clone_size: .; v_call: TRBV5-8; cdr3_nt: TGTGCCAGCAGCTTGCGGGGTTACGGCAATCAGCCCCAGCATTTT; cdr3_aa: CASSLRGYGNQPQHF
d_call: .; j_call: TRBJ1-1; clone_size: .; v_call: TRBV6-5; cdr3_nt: TGTGCCAGCAGGAGGCCGGCAGACTACACTGAAGCTTTCTTT; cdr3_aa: CASRRPADYTEAFF
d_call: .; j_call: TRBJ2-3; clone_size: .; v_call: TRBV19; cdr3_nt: TGTGCCAGTAAACAGGGACCTAGCACAGATACGCAGTATTTT; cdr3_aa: CASKQGPSTDTQYF
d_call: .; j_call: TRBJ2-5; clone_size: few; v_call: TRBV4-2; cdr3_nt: TGTGCCAGCAGCCAAAGGGGGGGTATCGACCAAGAGACCCAGTACTTC; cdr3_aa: CASSQRGGIDQETQYF
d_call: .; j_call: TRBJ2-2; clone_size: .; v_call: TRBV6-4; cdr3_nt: TGTGCCAGCAGTGTTCAGGGTGGCACCGGGGAGCTGTTTTTT; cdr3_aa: CASSVQGGTGELFF
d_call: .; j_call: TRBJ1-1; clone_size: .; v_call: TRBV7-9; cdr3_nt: TGTGCCAGCAGCTTAATCTCTGAAGCTTTCTTT; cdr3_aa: CASSLISEAFF
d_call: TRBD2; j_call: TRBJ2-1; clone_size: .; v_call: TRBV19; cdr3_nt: TGTGCCAGTAGCAGCGGGGCCGAGCAGTTCTTC; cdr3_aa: CASSSGAEQFF
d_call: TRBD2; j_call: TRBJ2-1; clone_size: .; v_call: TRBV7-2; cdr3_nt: TGTGCCAGCAGCTTAAGACTAGCGGGGGGGAGTACCTACAATGAGCAGTTCTTC; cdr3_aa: CASSLRLAGGSTYNEQFF
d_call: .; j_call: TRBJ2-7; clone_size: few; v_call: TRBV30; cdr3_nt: TGTGCCTGGACTAAATCAGGGCTCTACGAGCAGTACTTC; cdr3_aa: CAWTKSGLYEQYF
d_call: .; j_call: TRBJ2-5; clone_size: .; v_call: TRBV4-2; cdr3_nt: TGTGCCAGCAGCCAAGATCGCGCCCTGCGGGAGACCCAGTACTTC; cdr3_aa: CASSQDRALRETQYF
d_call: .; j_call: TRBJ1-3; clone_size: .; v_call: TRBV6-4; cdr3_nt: TGTGCCAGCAGTGACGAGTTAAACTCTGGAAACACCATATATTTT; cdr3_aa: CASSDELNSGNTIYF
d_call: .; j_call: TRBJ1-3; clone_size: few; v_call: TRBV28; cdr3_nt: TGTGCCAGCAGTTTATGGGCAGGAAGCTCTGGAAACACCATATATTTT; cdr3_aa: CASSLWAGSSGNTIYF
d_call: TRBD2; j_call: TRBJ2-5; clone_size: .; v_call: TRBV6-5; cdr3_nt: TGTGCCAGCAGCGTAGGACTAGCGGAAGAGACCCAGTACTTC; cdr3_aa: CASSVGLAEETQYF
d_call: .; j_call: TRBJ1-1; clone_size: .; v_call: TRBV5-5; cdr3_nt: TGTGCCAGCAGCTTCGGACCCTCGGGAGGCGCTGAAGCTTTCTTT; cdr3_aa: CASSFGPSGGAEAFF
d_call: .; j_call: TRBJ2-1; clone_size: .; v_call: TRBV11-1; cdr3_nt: TGTGCCAGCAGCTTAGGTCGTAGCCCGATCAATGAGCAGTTCTTC; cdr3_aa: CASSLGRSPINEQFF
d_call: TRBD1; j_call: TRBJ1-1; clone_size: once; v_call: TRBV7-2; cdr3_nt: TGTGCCAGCAGCTTAGGGTCGACAGGGTCGTATGAAGCTTTCTTT; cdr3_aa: CASSLGSTGSYEAFF
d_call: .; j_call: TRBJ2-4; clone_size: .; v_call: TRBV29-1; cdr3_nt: TGCAGCGTTGAAGACGGGGGTGTACTAGCCAAAAACATTCAGTACTTC; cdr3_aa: CSVEDGGVLAKNIQYF
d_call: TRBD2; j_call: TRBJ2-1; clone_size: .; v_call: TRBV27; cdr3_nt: TGTGCCAGCAGTTTGGGAGGCGGGAGGGCCTACAATGAGCAGTTCTTC; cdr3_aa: CASSLGGGRAYNEQFF
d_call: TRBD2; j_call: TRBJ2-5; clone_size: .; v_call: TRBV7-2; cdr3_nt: TGTGCCAGCAGCTTAAACCGCGGGGGGTTAGGGGAGACCCAGTACTTC; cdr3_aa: CASSLNRGGLGETQYF
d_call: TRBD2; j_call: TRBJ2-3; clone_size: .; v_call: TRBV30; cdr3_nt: TGTGCCTGGGCAATAGCGGGAGTACGGAGTGATACGCAGTATTTT; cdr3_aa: CAWAIAGVRSDTQYF
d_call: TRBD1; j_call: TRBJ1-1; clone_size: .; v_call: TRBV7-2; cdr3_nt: TGTGCCAGCAGCTCAGGGGGCGCCGGGACTGAAGCTTTCTTT; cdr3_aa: CASSSGGAGTEAFF
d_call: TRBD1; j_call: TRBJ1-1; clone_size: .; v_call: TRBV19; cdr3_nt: TGTGCCAGTAGTAGCCTCCTGGGGACAGGGGGCACTGAAGCTTTCTTT; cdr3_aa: CASSSLLGTGGTEAFF
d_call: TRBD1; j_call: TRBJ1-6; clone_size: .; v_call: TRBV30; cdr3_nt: TGTGCCTGGAGTACAGGGGCCAGGACACCCCTCCACTTT; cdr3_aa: CAWSTGARTPLHF
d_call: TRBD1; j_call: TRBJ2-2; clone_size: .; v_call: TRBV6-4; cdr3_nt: TGTGCCAGCAGTAAAGGGACAGGGTCGTCCGGGGAGCTGTTTTTT; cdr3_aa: CASSKGTGSSGELFF
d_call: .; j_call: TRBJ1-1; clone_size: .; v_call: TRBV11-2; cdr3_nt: TGTGCCAGCAGCGTGGGGGCTTCCCTCACTGAAGCTTTCTTT; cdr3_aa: CASSVGASLTEAFF
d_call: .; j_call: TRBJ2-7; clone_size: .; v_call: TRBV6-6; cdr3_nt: TGTGCCAGCAGTTACACCCGGCCAGGGAACTACGAGCAGTACTTC; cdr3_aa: CASSYTRPGNYEQYF
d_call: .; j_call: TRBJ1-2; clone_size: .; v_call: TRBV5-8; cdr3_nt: TGTGCCAGCAGCCGAGATTCAACAGCTTTTAACTATGGCTACACCTTC; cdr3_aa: CASSRDSTAFNYGYTF
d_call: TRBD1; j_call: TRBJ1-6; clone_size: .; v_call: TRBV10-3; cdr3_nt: TGTGCCATCAGTGGGGACAGTGGTTCACCCCTCCACTTT; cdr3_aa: CAISGDSGSPLHF
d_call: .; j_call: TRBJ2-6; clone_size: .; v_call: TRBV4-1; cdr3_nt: TGCGCCAGCAGCTCGGGGGTTACTGGGGCCAACGTCCTGACTTTC; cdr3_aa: CASSSGVTGANVLTF
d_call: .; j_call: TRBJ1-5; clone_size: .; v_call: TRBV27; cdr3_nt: TGTGCCAGCAGTCCCGATGGGGGCTGGGAAACCCAGCATTTT; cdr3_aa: CASSPDGGWETQHF
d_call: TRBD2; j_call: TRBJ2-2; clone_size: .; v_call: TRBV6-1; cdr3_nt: TGTGCCAGCAGTGGAGGACTAGCGGGGGGCACCGGGGAGCTGTTTTTT; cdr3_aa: CASSGGLAGGTGELFF
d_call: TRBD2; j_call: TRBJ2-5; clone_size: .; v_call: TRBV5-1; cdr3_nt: TGCGCCAGCAGCAAGAGCGGGGAAGAGACCCAGTACTTC; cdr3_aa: CASSKSGEETQYF